The entry that follows covers one T cell receptor beta chain sequence. Antigen specificity is unknown. This specimen belongs to a study of T cell responses to AZD1222 COVID-19 vaccine. The repertoire was sequenced with immunoSEQ multiplex PCR; TCRdb's copy has only in-frame clones and lacks some. The sample contains about 130,000 clones, over 85% of which appear only once. Germline lookup yields CDR1 SNHLY and CDR2 FYNNEI. V lost 0 bases, J lost 5 bases, and 10 bases lay in between. This CDR3 is 14 amino acids long. Study-wide points: Repertoire collection took place solely once the T cell response had peaked.

Source: peripheral blood, taken on day 0 of AZD1222 vaccination. The receptor was isolated from an adult in good health. The V gene is TRBV2, the J gene TRBJ1-1, with D unclear. CDR3 region: CASSEAQRRTEAFF. In DNA, the CDR3 is TGTGCCAGCAGTGAAGCGCAGAGACGGACTGAAGCTTTCTTT.